This T cell receptor (beta chain) was recorded in a study of tumor and adjacent non-tumor tissue in lung cancer. Turning to the study itself: Each sample yielded approximately 4.2 million productive TCRbeta reads on average. Study-wide points: Normal lung showed higher cumulative top 100 clone frequency than tumor.

The library came from three nested PCR rounds adapted from ARM-PCR protocols. Each CDR3 protein gets one entry after TCRdb re-called the multiplex PCR reads with MiXCR. The profile shows about 200,000 distinct CDR3 sequences, roughly 70% of them singletons. The table lists this clonotype with a few counts. Its matching antigen is unknown. This may be a read error, as it is one base from a much larger clone. The germline V gene encodes CDR1 WSHSY and CDR2 SAAADI. The CDR3 totals 13 residues. Trimming removed 3 bases from V and 0 bases from J, with 6 bases in between. RNA was extracted from bulk tissue without any cell sorting. Chemotherapy-naive patients with new lung cancer underwent thoracic surgery in China, August–November 2014.

The sample taken for sequencing was lung tumor tissue. The chain is built from TRBV10-2 and TRBJ2-7; D remains ambiguous. This receptor was identified in a man aged 60-69 years with non-small cell lung cancer. CDR3 sequence: CASSDGTSYEQYF. The CDR3 bases are TGCGCCAGCAGTGACGGCACCTCCTACGAGCAGTACTTC.